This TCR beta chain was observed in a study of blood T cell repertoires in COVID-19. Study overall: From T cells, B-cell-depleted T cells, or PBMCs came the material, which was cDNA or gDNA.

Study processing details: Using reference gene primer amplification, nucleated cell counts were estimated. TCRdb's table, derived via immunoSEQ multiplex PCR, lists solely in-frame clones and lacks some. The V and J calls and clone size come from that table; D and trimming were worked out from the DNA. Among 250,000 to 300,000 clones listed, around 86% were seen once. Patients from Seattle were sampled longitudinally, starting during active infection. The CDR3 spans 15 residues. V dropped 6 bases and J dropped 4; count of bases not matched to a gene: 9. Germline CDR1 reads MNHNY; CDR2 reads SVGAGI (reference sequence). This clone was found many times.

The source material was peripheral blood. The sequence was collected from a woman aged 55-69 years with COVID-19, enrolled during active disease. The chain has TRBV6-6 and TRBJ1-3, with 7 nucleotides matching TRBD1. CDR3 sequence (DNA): TGTGCCAGCAGCAGAGAGGGGGCAGGGGGAAACACCATATATTTT. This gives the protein CASSREGAGGNTIYF.